This T cell receptor (beta chain) was found in a study of early T cells in non-severe SARS-CoV-2 infection. At the level of the study: Unsorted whole-blood RNA was sequenced in bulk, leaving chains unpaired. Findings and caveats of the study: Anti-spike CD8 responses were favored by VDJdb matching, which missed private and CD4 specificities.

Per germline, CDR1 MNHEY and CDR2 SVGEGT. The V and J ends lost 5 bases and 6 bases respectively, with 13 bases between them. CDR3 size: 13 residues. In this sample, this clonotype turned up many times. No antigen is known for it. Unique molecular identifiers were affixed to single, distinct cDNA molecules. TCRdb reprocessed the 5' RACE reads with MiXCR, giving one entry per CDR3 protein. The repertoire includes some 30,000 distinct CDR3 sequences, around 4.3% of them detected once, and 5.9% sits in the top ten. Sequences were obtained from whole blood. This TCR came from an adult who was a healthcare worker with PCR-confirmed SARS-CoV-2 infection or an uninfected control (not recorded which). The gene calls are TRBV6-2 or TRBV6-3 and TRBJ1-2; D unresolved. The CDR3 spells CASSPGDRNGYTF. The DNA for the CDR3 is TGTGCCAGCAGTCCCGGTGATAGAAATGGCTACACCTTC.